A selection of T cell receptor beta chains follows, all from one sample in a study of blood T cell repertoires in COVID-19. Method: immunoSEQ multiplex PCR; TCRdb's copy keeps in-frame clones and lacks some. The sample lists a few hundred thousand clones, 88% occurring once. Sequences were obtained from peripheral blood. The receptors stem from a man between 70 and 80 years old with acute or convalescent COVID-19. Each CDR3 is given with its conserved first and last residue. The D gene is left open where the match is weak. For some rows the clone size is stated as once, few or many, or as a class when expanded; others skip it.

J gene: TRBJ2-3; V gene: TRBV15; D gene: .; clone size: .; CDR3 protein: CATSKQTDTQYF; CDR3 DNA: TGTGCCACCAGCAAGCAAACAGATACGCAGTATTTT
J gene: TRBJ1-1; V gene: TRBV5-1; D gene: .; clone size: once; CDR3 protein: CASSLGQPGRTEAFF; CDR3 DNA: TGCGCCAGCAGCTTGGGGCAGCCAGGAAGAACTGAAGCTTTCTTT
J gene: TRBJ1-4; V gene: TRBV6-5; D gene: .; clone size: .; CDR3 protein: CASSLTGRNEKLFF; CDR3 DNA: TGTGCCAGCAGTTTGACAGGCCGAAATGAAAAACTGTTTTTT
J gene: TRBJ1-4; V gene: TRBV2; D gene: .; clone size: .; CDR3 protein: CASLQGLTNEKLFF; CDR3 DNA: TGTGCCAGCTTGCAGGGCCTAACTAATGAAAAACTGTTTTTT
J gene: TRBJ2-1; V gene: TRBV7-2; D gene: TRBD2; clone size: .; CDR3 protein: CASSLTGGAPYNEQFF; CDR3 DNA: TGTGCCAGCAGCCTGACGGGAGGGGCCCCTTACAATGAGCAGTTCTTC
J gene: TRBJ1-1; V gene: TRBV11-3; D gene: .; clone size: .; CDR3 protein: CASSPPGGEAFF; CDR3 DNA: TGTGCCAGCAGCCCTCCGGGGGGCGAAGCTTTCTTT
J gene: TRBJ2-7; V gene: TRBV29-1; D gene: .; clone size: .; CDR3 protein: CSARLGQGWQYF; CDR3 DNA: TGCAGCGCCCGCTTAGGGCAGGGATGGCAGTACTTC
J gene: TRBJ2-1; V gene: TRBV7-2; D gene: .; clone size: .; CDR3 protein: CASSFTSLYNEQFF; CDR3 DNA: TGTGCCAGCAGCTTTACTAGCTTGTACAATGAGCAGTTCTTC
J gene: TRBJ2-7; V gene: TRBV28; D gene: .; clone size: few; CDR3 protein: CASSPGVRRGPEQYF; CDR3 DNA: TGTGCCAGCAGTCCCGGGGTGCGGCGGGGGCCCGAGCAGTACTTC
J gene: TRBJ2-3; V gene: TRBV5-1; D gene: .; clone size: .; CDR3 protein: CASREAGASTDTQYF; CDR3 DNA: TGCGCCAGCAGAGAAGCAGGGGCCAGCACAGATACGCAGTATTTT